One and the same sample provided the 2 T cell receptor beta chains below, sequenced in a study of molecular identifiers for immune sequencing clone quantification. TCRdb ran MiXCR on the PCR reads and lists one entry per CDR3 protein. The sample lists just under 650,000 distinct CDR3 sequences; 20% were seen once. Specimen: naive CD8+ T cells from blood, with Jurkat cell RNA spiked in. Described subset: FACS-sorted CD8+CD4-CCR7+CD45RA+ naive T cells. These receptors all stem from a human donor in good health. Some libraries in this study had Jurkat cell RNA spiked in.

Of note for this clonotype: Given a much more abundant clone one base away, this may be a read error. V usage is TRBV6-2 or TRBV6-3 and J usage is TRBJ1-5; unclear D gene. The CDR3 extends over 15 amino acids. Germline V gene data show CDR1 as MNHEY and CDR2 as SVGEGT. The CDR3 sequence: CASSYLQLSSQPQHF. The CDR3 DNA sequence: TGTGCCAGCAGTTACCTCCAGCTAAGCAGTCAGCCCCAGCATTTT.

This clonotype was detected ten times or more. This chain links TRBV28 with TRBJ2-3; a possible D gene is TRBD2 (6 bases). Per the germline V gene, CDR1 is MDHEN and CDR2 is SYDVKM. The CDR3 is made up of 16 amino acids. Trimming cost V 6 bases and J 0 bases, with 16 bases left between them. The CDR3 DNA follows: TGTGCCAGCAGCGCCGGGACTTTATCTAGCACAGATACGCAGTATTTT. Residues: CASSAGTLSSTDTQYF.